Following are 7 T cell receptor beta chains from one sample sequenced in a study of cytomegalovirus exposure and HLA in healthy donors. The primer mix had 60 Vbeta and 13 Jbeta primers. Assay used: immunoSEQ multiplex PCR; TCRdb lists only in-frame clones, some missing. This sample has approximately 150,000 clones, with roughly four fifths found just once. Sequenced: PBMCs. Every receptor here comes from a man aged 30-40 years in good health and CMV-seropositive.

The chain employs TRBV5-4 and TRBJ2-3; 16 positions match TRBD2. The CDR3 loop spans 19 amino acids. CDR1 and CDR2 (germline): SGHNT, YYREEE (reference sequence). Trimming removed 1 base from V and 7 bases from J; junction bases left unmatched: 12. Written as DNA, the CDR3 is TGTGCCAGCAGCTTGTTGGGACTAGCGGGAGGGCCACCCGGGAATACGCAGTATTTT. Protein product: CASSLLGLAGGPPGNTQYF.

This chain uses TRBV30 with TRBJ2-7; D may be TRBD1 (6 bases). Germline V gene sequence: CDR1 GTSNPN, CDR2 SVGIG (reference sequence). The CDR3 spans 14 residues. Trimming took 0 bases from V and 4 from J, leaving 13 bases between them. The CDR3 DNA follows: TGTGCCTGGAGTGTAGGCCAGGGGTGGTACGAGCAGTACTTC. Its protein is CAWSVGQGWYEQYF.

This chain uses TRBV18 with TRBJ2-5; D may be TRBD2 (5 bases). The J call may not be correct, given that the DNA end is closer to TRBJ2-7. CDR1 is KGHSH and CDR2 is LQKENI in the germline V gene. The CDR3 loop spans 14 amino acids. CDR3 in DNA: TGTGCCAGCTCACCACCAGCGGTAGCCTACGAGCAGTACTTC. Amino acids: CASSPPAVAYEQYF.

The rearrangement uses TRBV7-2 and TRBJ1-2; D is undetermined. The V gene's germline CDR1 is SGHTA and CDR2 FQGNSA. V lost 5 bases and J 6 bases, leaving 22 bases between the germline ends. The length of the CDR3 is 16 residues. CDR3: CASSQNDPGRENGYTF. For the CDR3, the DNA is TGTGCCAGCAGCCAGAATGACCCCGGGAGAGAGAATGGCTACACCTTC.

This clone was seen a single time. The J gene is TRBJ2-1, the V gene TRBV9; D call uncertain. V lost 3 bases and J 0 bases, leaving 10 bases between the germline ends. Germline CDR1 is SGDLS and CDR2 is YYNGEE. The CDR3 covers 15 residues. The CDR3 sequence: CASSGVRSSYNEQFF. CDR3 DNA: TGTGCCAGCAGCGGAGTGCGGAGCTCCTACAATGAGCAGTTCTTC.

V and J are TRBV11-2 and TRBJ2-6, with D possibly being TRBD1 (5 bases). There are 18 residues in the CDR3. Trimming left V 5 bases short and J 1 base short, with 18 bases between. The germline V gene encodes CDR1 SGHAT and CDR2 FQNNGV. The CDR3 protein is CASSDIRQSGSGANVLTF. CDR3 DNA sequence: TGTGCCAGCAGCGACATAAGACAGAGTGGGTCTGGGGCCAACGTCCTGACTTTC.

This rearrangement joins TRBV5-4 to TRBJ2-5; perhaps TRBD1 as D (5 bases). Trimming removed 3 bases from V and 5 bases from J, with 11 bases in between. Germline V CDR1 and CDR2: SGHNT, YYREEE (reference sequence). This CDR3 has 13 residues. CDR3 in amino acids: CASSSQGYETQYF. CDR3 in DNA: TGTGCCAGCAGCTCGCAGGGTTATGAGACCCAGTACTTC.